The sequence of this TCR beta chain was determined in a study of T cells in localized non-small cell lung cancer. Profiled with immunoSEQ multiplex PCR; TCRdb holds only in-frame clones, not every one. Altogether approximately 61,000 clones are present, 80% to 90% being singletons, with the ten largest covering about 5%. The ends were cut back, 3 bases at V and 0 bases at J, with 9 bases in the middle. The germline V gene has CDR1 MNHNS and CDR2 SASEGT. The CDR3 consists of 15 residues. The chain has TRBV6-1 and TRBJ2-1; a weak D match, TRBD1 (6 bases). The sequencing used peripheral blood, collected before any cancer treatment. The TCR sequence derives from a woman aged 35 to 70 with stage I lung adenocarcinoma. As DNA, the CDR3 is TGTGCCAGCAGTGAGGGGGCGAGCTCCTACAATGAGCAGTTCTTC. Translating it yields CASSEGASSYNEQFF.